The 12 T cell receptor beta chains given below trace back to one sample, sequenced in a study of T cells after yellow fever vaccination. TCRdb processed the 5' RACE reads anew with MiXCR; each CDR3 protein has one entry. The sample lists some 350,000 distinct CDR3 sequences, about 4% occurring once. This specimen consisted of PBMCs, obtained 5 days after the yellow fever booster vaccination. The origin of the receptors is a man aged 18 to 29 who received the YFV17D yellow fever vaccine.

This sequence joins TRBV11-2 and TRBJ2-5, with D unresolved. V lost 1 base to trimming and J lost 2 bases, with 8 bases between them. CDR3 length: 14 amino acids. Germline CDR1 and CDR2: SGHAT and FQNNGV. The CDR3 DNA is TGTGCCAGCAGCTTAGTACAGCAACAAGAGACCCAGTACTTC. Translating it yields CASSLVQQQETQYF.

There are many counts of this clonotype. This CDR3 is CASSYLVGTASSYNEQFF. The CDR3 nucleotides are TGTGCCAGCAGTTACCTCGTTGGTACGGCGAGCTCCTACAATGAGCAGTTCTTC. V is TRBV6-2 or TRBV6-3 and J is TRBJ2-1; D is undetermined. Germline lookup yields CDR1 MNHEY and CDR2 SVGEGT. V was shortened by 2 bases and J by 0 bases, with 17 bases between the two germline ends. CDR3 length: 18 residues.

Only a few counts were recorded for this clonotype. The CDR3 is CASSWVIDEQYF. The CDR3 bases are TGTGCCAGCAGCTGGGTCATCGATGAGCAGTATTTT. The chain is built from TRBV11-2 and TRBJ2-3; unclear D gene. CDR1 is SGHAT and CDR2 is FQNNGV in the germline V gene. The CDR3 consists of 12 residues. V dropped 4 bases and J dropped 11 bases, with 13 bases sitting between them.

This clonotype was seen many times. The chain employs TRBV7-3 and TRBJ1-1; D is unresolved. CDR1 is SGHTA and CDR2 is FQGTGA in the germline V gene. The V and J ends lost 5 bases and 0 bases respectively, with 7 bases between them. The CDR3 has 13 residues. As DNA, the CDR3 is TGTGCCAGCAGCCCCCAACTGAACACTGAAGCTTTCTTT. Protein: CASSPQLNTEAFF.

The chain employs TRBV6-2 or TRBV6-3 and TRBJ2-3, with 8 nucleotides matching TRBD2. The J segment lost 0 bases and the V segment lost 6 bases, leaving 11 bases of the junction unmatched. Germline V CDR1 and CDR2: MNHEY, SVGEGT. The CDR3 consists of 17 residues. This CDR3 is CASSLLSGVLSTDTQYF. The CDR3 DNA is TGTGCCAGCAGCCTACTTAGCGGGGTCCTTAGCACAGATACGCAGTATTTT.

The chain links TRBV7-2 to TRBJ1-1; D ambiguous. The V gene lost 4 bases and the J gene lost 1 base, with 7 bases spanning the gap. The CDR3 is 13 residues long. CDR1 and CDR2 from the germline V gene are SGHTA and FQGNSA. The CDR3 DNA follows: TGTGCCAGCAGCTCAGATAAGAACACTGAAGCTTTCTTT. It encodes CASSSDKNTEAFF.

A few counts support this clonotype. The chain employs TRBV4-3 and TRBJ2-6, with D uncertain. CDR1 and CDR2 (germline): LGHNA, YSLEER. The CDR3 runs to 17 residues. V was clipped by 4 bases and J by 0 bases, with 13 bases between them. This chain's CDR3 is CASSLYWPNSGANVLTF. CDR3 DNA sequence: TGCGCCAGCAGCCTCTATTGGCCTAACTCTGGGGCCAACGTCCTGACTTTC.

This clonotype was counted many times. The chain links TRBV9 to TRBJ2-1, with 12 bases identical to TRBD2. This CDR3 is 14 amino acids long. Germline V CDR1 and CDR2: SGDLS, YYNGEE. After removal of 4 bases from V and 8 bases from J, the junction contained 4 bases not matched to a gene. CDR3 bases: TGTGCCAGCAGCACCCTAGCGGGGGGGTATGAGCAGTTCTTC. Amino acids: CASSTLAGGYEQFF.

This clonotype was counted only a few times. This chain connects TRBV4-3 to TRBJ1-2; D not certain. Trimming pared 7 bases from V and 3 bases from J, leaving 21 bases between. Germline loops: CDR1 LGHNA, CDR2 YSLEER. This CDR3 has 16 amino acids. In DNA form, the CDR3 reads TGCGCCAGCACCCCTCTCCGGCAGCTCGTTCACTATGGCTACACCTTC. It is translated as CASTPLRQLVHYGYTF.

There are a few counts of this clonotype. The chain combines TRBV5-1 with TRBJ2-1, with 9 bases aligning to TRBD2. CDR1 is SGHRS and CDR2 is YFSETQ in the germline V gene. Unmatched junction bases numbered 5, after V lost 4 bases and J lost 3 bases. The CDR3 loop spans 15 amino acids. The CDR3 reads CASSPWTSDYNEQFF. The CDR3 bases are TGCGCCAGCAGCCCCTGGACTAGCGACTACAATGAGCAGTTCTTC.

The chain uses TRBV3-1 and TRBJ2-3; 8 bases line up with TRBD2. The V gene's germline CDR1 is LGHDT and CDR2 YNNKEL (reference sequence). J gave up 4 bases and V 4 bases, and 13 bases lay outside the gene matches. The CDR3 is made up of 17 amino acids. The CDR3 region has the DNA TGTGCCAGCAGCCGGCGTCACGGGGGGGCCTCGGCAGATACGCAGTATTTT. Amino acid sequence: CASSRRHGGASADTQYF.

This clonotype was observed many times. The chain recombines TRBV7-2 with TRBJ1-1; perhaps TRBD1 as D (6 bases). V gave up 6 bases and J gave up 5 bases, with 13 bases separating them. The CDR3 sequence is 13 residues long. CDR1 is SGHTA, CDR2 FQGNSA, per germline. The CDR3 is CASRVGGATEAFF. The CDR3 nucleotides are TGTGCCAGCAGAGTTGGGGGCGCAACTGAAGCTTTCTTT.